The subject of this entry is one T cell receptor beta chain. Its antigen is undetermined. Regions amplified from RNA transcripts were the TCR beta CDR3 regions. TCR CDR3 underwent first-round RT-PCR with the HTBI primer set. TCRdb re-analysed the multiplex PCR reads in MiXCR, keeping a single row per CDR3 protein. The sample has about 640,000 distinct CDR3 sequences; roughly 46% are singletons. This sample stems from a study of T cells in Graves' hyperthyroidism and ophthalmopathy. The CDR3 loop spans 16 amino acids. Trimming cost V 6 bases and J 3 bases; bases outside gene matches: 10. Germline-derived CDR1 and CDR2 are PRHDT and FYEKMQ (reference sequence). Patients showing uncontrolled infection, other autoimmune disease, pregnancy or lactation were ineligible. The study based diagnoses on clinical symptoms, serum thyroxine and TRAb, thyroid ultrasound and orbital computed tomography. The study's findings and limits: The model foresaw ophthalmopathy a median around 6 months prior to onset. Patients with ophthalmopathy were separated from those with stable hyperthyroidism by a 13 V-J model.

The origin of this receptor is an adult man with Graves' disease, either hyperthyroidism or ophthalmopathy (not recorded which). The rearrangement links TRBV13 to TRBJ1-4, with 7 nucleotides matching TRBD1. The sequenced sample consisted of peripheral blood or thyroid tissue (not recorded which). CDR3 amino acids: CASSTRQGEANEKLFF. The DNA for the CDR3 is TGTGCCAGCAGTACTAGACAGGGTGAGGCTAATGAAAAACTGTTTTTT.